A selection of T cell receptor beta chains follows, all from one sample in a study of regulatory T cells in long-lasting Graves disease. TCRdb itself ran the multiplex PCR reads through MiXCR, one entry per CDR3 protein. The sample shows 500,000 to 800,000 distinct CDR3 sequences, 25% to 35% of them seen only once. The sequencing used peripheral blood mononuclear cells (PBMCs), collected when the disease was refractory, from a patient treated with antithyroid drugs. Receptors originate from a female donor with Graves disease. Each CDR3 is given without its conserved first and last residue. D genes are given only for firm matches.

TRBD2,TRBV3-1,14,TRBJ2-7,ASSHVAGGPSYEQY
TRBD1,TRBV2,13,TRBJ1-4,ASSLDRGGDEKLF
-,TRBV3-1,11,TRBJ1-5,ASSQGVNQPQH
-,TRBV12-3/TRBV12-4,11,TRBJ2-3,ASSFPGTDTQY
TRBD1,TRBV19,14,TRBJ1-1,ASSMIWGQEERGAF
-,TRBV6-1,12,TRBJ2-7,ASRAISSPGEQY
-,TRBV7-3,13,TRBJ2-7,VSSRGTAAGYEQY
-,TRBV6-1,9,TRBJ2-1,ASTLYNEQF
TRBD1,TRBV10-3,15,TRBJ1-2,AISESGTGQGLGGYT
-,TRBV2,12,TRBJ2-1,ASSRTALGNEQF
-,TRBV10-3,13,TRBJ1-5,AIRGGPESNQPQH
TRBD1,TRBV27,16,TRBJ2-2,ASSLSLSGTANTGELF
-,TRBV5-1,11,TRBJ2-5,ASSFPRQETQY
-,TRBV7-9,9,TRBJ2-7,ASSPGQKQY
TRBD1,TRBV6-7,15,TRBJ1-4,ASSRTKRQGKGEKLF
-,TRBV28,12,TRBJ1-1,ASCPYSAHTEAF
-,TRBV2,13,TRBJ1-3,ASSDWSGSGNTIY
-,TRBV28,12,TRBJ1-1,ASSNLDRNTEAF